This TCR beta chain was identified during a study of early T cells in non-severe SARS-CoV-2 infection. V lost 5 bases and J lost 6; bases outside the gene matches: 10. This CDR3 has 15 residues. Germline V gives CDR1 SGHVS, CDR2 FQNEAQ. Using its own MiXCR run on the 5' RACE reads, TCRdb lists one record per CDR3 protein. The table shows about 110,000 distinct CDR3 sequences, with more than 9.5% occurring only once. This clonotype was counted many times. The chain joins TRBV7-8 to TRBJ2-3, with 8 bases that match TRBD2. This TCR was sampled from an adult who was a healthcare worker with PCR-confirmed SARS-CoV-2 infection or an uninfected control (not recorded which). Sequencing was done on a sample of whole blood. For the CDR3, the DNA is TGTGCCAGCAGCGCCACTAGCGGAGGAGGGGATACGCAGTATTTT. This gives the protein CASSATSGGGDTQYF.